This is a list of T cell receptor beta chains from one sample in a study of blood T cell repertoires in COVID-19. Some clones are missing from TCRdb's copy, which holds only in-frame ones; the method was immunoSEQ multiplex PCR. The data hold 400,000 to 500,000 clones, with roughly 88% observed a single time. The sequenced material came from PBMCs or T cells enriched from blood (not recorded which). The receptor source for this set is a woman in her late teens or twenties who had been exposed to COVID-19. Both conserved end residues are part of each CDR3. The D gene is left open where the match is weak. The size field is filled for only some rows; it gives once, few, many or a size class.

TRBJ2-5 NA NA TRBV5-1 TGCGCCAGCAGCGAGGGAGTGGGATTAAGACAAGAGACCCAGTACTTC CASSEGVGLRQETQYF
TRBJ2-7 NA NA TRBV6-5 TGTGCCAGCAGACACCGGGACTTAAACTCCTACGAGCAGTACTTC CASRHRDLNSYEQYF
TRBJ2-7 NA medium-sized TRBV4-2 TGTGCCAGCAGCCCAACAGGTAGTGAGTCCTACGAGCAGTACTTC CASSPTGSESYEQYF
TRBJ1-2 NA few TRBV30 TGTGCCTGGAGTGTAGCGGGAGCCTATGGCTACACCTTC CAWSVAGAYGYTF
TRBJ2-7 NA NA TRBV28 TGTGCCAGCAGCCCCCTGGACAAACTCTCCTACGAGCAGTACTTC CASSPLDKLSYEQYF
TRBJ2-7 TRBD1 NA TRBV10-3 TGTGCCATCAGTGAAGCCGGGACAGCGAGCTCCTACGAGCAGTACTTC CAISEAGTASSYEQYF
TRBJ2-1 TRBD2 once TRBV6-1 TGTGCCAGCAGCCTCGGACTAGCGGGAGGTCATGAGCAGTTCTTC CASSLGLAGGHEQFF
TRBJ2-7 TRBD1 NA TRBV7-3 TGTGCCAGCAACGTGACAGGGAGCTCCTACGAGCAGTACTTC CASNVTGSSYEQYF
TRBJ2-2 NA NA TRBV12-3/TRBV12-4 TGTGCCAGCAGTTTCGCGTCTGGCGGGGAGCTGTTTTTT CASSFASGGELFF
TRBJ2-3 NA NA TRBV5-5 TGTGCCAGCGGCCGTATCACAGATACGCAGTATTTT CASGRITDTQYF
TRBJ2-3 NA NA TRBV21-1 TGTGCCAGCAGCAAGAGGCTTGATACGCAGTATTTT CASSKRLDTQYF
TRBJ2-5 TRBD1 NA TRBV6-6 TGTGCCAGCAGCATACAGGGGGAGGAGGAGACCCAGTACTTC CASSIQGEEETQYF
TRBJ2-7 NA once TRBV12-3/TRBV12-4 TGTGCCAGCAGTTTAGGGTCGGTCTACGAGCAGTACTTC CASSLGSVYEQYF
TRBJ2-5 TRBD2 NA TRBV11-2 TGTGCCAGCAGCTTTACTGCCCTAGCGGGGGGGCCAGGAGAGACCCAGTACTTC CASSFTALAGGPGETQYF
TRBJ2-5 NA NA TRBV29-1 TGCAGCGTTGCAAGCGGGCGAAGGTCGGAGACCCAGTACTTC CSVASGRRSETQYF
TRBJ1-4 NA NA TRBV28 TGTGCCAGCAGTTCACCCGGGGACACAGAGGAGAAAAAACTGTTTTTT CASSSPGDTEEKKLFF
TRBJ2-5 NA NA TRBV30 TGTGCCTGGAGTGGGCAGGGAGAGACCCAGTACTTC CAWSGQGETQYF
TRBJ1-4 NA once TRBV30 TGTGCCTGGAGTCCCCAGTTAGACTCAACTAATGAAAAACTGTTTTTT CAWSPQLDSTNEKLFF
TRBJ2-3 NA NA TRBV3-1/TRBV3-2 TGTGCCAGCAGCCAAGATTGGACAGCAGCAGATACGCAGTATTTT CASSQDWTAADTQYF
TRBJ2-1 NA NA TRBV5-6 TGTGCCAGCGGGGCATACACGTCCTACAATGAGCAGTTCTTC CASGAYTSYNEQFF
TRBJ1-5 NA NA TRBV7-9 TGTGCCAGCAGCACAGGGAGTGGCAATCAGCCCCAGCATTTT CASSTGSGNQPQHF
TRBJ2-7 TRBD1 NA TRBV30 TGTGCCTGGAGCCAGGGGGAGGAGCAGTACTTC CAWSQGEEQYF
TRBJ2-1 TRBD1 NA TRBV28 TGTGCCAGCAGTTCCCTACTCGACAGGGGAGGCTCCTACAATGAGCAGTTCTTC CASSSLLDRGGSYNEQFF
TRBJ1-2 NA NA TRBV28 TGTGCCAGCAGCACTTCGCTGAACTATGGCTACACCTTC CASSTSLNYGYTF
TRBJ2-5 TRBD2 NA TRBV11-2 TGTGCCAGCAGCTTAGGGGCTAGCGGAGAGACCCAGTACTTC CASSLGASGETQYF
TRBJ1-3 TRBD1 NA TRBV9 TGTGCCAGCAGCGTCGGGACAGGGGGCTCTGGAAACACCATATATTTT CASSVGTGGSGNTIYF
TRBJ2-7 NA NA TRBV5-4 TGTGCCAGCAGCTTGGCCTCAGGGTCGTTCCGGGCGGGAAGTCAGTACGAGCAGTACTTC CASSLASGSFRAGSQYEQYF
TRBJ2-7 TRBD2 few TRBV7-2 TGTGCCAGCAGCTTAGGAGGCCTAGCGGGCGACGAGCAGTACTTC CASSLGGLAGDEQYF
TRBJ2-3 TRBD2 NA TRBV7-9 TGTGCCAGCAGCTTAACCCTGACTTACCGGGAGGAAACAGATACGCAGTATTTT CASSLTLTYREETDTQYF
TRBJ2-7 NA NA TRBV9 TGTGCCAGCAGCGTAGAGGGGGGAGGGCCTTACGAGCAGTACTTC CASSVEGGGPYEQYF
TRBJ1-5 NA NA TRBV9 TGTGCCAGCAGCGTAGGACCGACGGGGCCCCAGCATTTT CASSVGPTGPQHF
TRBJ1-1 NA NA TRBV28 TGTGCCAGCAGTTTATGGGCCCAGGTAGGGGCGCAAGCTTTCTTT CASSLWAQVGAQAFF
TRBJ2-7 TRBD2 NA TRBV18 TGTGCCAGCTCACCAACTAGCGGGAGTCTCCACGAGCAGTACTTC CASSPTSGSLHEQYF